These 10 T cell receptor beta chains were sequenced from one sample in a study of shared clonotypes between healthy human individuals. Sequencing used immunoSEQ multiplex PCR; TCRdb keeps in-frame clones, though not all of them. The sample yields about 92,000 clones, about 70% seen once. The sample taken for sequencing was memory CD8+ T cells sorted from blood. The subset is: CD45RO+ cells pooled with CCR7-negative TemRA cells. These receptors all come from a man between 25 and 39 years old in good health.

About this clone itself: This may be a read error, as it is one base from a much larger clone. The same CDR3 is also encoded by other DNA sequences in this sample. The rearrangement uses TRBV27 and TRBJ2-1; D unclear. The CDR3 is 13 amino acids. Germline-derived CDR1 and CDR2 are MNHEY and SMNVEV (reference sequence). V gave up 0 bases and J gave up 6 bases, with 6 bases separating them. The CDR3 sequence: CASSLSLGNEQFF. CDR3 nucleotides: TGTGCCAGCAGTTTATCGCTGGGCAATGAGCAGTTCTTC.

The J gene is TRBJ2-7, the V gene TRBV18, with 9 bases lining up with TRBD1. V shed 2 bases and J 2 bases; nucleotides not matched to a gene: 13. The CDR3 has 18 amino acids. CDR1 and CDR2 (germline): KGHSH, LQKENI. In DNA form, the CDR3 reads TGTGCCAGCTCACCAATTGAAAACCGGGACAGGGCAACCTACGAGCAGTACTTC. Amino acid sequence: CASSPIENRDRATYEQYF.

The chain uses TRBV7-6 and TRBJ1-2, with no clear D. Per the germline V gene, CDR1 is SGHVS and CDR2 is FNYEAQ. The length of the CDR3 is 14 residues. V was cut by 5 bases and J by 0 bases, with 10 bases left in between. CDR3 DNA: TGTGCCAGCAGCGCTTGGGAGGCTAACTATGGCTACACCTTC. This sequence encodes CASSAWEANYGYTF.

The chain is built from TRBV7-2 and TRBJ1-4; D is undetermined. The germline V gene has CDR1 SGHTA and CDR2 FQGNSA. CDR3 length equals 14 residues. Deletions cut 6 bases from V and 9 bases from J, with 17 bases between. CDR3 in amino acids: CASSPYSPVKKLFF. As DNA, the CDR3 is TGTGCCAGCAGTCCATACTCCCCTGTAAAAAAACTGTTTTTT. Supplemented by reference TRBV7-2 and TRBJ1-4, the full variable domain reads GAGVSQSPSNKVTEKGKDVELRCDPISGHTALYWYRQSLGQGLEFLIYFQGNSAPDKSGLPSDRFSAERTGGSVSTLTIQRTQQEDSAVYLCASSPYSPVKKLFFGSGTQLSVL.

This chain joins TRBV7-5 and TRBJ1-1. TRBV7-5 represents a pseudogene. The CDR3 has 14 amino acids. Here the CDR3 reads CVRSLATVRTEAFF. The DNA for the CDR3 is TGTGTCAGAAGCTTAGCCACAGTGAGGACTGAAGCTTTCTTT.

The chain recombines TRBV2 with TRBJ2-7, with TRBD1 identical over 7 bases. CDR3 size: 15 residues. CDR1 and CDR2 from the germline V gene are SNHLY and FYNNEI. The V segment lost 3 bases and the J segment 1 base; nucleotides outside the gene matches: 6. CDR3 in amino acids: CASSDDRVFSYEQYF. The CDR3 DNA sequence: TGTGCCAGCAGTGACGACAGGGTGTTTTCCTACGAGCAGTACTTC.

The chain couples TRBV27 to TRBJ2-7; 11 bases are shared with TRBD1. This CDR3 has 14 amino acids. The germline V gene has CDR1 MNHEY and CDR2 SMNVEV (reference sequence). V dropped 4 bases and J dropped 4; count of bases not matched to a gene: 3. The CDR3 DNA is TGTGCCAGCAGTTCCGGGACAGGGGGGTACGAGCAGTACTTC. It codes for CASSSGTGGYEQYF.

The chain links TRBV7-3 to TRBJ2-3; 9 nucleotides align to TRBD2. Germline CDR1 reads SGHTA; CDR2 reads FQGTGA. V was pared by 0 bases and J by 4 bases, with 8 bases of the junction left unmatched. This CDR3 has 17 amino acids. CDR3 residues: CASSLTLASGKSDTQYF. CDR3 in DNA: TGTGCCAGCAGCTTAACGTTGGCTAGCGGGAAGTCAGATACGCAGTATTTT.

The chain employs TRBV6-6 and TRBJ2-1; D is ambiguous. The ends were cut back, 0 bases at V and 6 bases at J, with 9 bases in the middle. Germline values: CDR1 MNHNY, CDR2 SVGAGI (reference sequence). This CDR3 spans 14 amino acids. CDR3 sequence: CASSYSGPLNEQFF. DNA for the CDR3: TGTGCCAGCAGTTACTCCGGACCTCTCAATGAGCAGTTCTTC.

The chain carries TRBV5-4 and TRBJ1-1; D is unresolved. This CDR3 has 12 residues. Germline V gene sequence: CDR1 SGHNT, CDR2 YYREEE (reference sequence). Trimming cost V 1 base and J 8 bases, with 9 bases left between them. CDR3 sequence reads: CASSLSAAEAFF. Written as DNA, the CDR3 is TGTGCCAGCAGCTTGTCGGCGGCGGAAGCTTTCTTT.